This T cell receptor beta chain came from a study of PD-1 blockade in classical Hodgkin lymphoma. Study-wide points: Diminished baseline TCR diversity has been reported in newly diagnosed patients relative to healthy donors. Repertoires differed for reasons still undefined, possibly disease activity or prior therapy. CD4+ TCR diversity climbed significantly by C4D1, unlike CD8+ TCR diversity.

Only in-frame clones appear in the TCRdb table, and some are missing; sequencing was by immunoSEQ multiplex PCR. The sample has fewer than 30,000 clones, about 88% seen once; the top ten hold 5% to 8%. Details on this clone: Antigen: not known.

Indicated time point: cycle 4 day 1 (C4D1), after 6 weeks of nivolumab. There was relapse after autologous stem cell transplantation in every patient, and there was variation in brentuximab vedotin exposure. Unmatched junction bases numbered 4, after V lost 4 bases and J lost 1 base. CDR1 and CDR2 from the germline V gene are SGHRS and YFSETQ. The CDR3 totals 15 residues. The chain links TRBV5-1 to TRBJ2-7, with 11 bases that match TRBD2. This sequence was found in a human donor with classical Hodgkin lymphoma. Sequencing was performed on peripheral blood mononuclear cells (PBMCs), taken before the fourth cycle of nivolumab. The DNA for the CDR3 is TGCGCCAGCAGCCTCACTAGCGGGAGATCCTACGAGCAGTACTTC. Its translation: CASSLTSGRSYEQYF.